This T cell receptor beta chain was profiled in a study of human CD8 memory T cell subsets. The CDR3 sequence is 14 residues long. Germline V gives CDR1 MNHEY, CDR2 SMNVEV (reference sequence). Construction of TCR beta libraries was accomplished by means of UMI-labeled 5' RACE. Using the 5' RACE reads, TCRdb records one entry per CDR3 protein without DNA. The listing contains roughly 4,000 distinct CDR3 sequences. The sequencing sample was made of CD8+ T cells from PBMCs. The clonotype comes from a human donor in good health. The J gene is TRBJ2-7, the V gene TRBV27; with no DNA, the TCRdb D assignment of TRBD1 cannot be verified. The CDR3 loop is CASSYGQAGYEQYF.